These 5 T cell receptor beta chains share one sample of origin, sequenced in a study of beta chain features in type 1 diabetes. Antigens of these TCRs are unknown. Study-wide results and limits: There was a moderate but significant shortening of TCRB CDR3s in all four CD4+ subsets of Type 1 diabetes patients.

cDNA synthesis used the whole RNA isolate, giving expressed TCRB sequences. Using immunoSEQ multiplex PCR, the repertoire was profiled, and TCRdb retains in-frame clones only, with some absent. The sample lists 600,000 or so clones; over 12% were seen once. The sequenced material came from naive CD4+ T cells from blood. All receptors come from a man aged 18 to 29 with type 1 diabetes.

This chain joins TRBV7-6 and TRBJ1-4; no definite D call. Trimming shortened V by 5 bases and J by 0 bases, and 13 bases separated the two germline ends. CDR3 length: 16 amino acids. The germline V gene has CDR1 SGHVS and CDR2 FNYEAQ. For the CDR3, the DNA is TGTGCCAGCAGCCCCTTGGGCAGTGCAACTAATGAAAAACTGTTTTTT. The encoded protein is CASSPLGSATNEKLFF.

The chain combines TRBV7-2 with TRBJ2-5; D could derive from TRBD1 or TRBD2 (5 bases each). The V and J ends lost 4 bases and 5 bases respectively, with 14 bases between them. The germline gives CDR1 SGHTA, CDR2 FQGNSA. The CDR3 consists of 14 residues. The CDR3 loop is CASSSGRVVETQYF. As DNA, the CDR3 is TGTGCCAGCAGCTCGGGACGTGTGGTCGAGACCCAGTACTTC.

The chain employs TRBV30 and TRBJ1-2; the D is unclear. This CDR3 is built from 11 residues. In germline, CDR1 is GTSNPN, CDR2 SVGIG (reference sequence). V lost 3 bases to trimming and J lost 5 bases, with 7 bases between them. Here the CDR3 reads CAWSHKYGYTF. CDR3 in DNA: TGTGCCTGGAGCCATAAGTATGGCTACACCTTC. Complete variable domain (other parts from reference TRBV30 and TRBJ1-2): SQTIHQWPATLVQPVGSPLSLECTVEGTSNPNLYWYRQAAGRGLQLLFYSVGIGQISSEVPQNLSASRPQDRQFILSSKKLLLSDSGFYLCAWSHKYGYTFGSGTRLTVV.

This chain's CDR3 is CASSDQPGLSLNEQYF. In DNA, the CDR3 is TGTGCCAGCAGCGACCAACCGGGACTATCGCTGAACGAGCAGTACTTC. The chain joins TRBV7-9 to TRBJ2-7; 7 bases align to TRBD2. Germline CDR1 SEHNR, CDR2 FQNEAQ (reference sequence). CDR3 length: 16 residues. V lost 5 bases, J lost 5 bases, and 15 bases stayed unmatched.

The rearrangement joins TRBV18 to TRBJ1-2, with unresolved D. V was shortened by 2 bases and J by 5 bases, with 21 bases between the two germline ends. Germline CDR1 is KGHSH and CDR2 is LQKENI. CDR3 length: 17 amino acids. The DNA for the CDR3 is TGTGCCAGCTCACCAGTCAGGCAGCCCCTTGGGAATTATGGCTACACCTTC. Residues: CASSPVRQPLGNYGYTF.